These T cell receptor beta chains were read from a single sample in a study of shared clonotypes between healthy human individuals. Clones were read by immunoSEQ multiplex PCR, and TCRdb kept only the in-frame ones, dropping some. The sample holds 1,400,000 or so clones; less than 99% are singletons and the top ten take about 0.4%. Input material: naive CD4+ T cells sorted from blood. The receptors were gathered from a man under 40 in good health. The CDR3 runs from the conserved cysteine through the conserved F or W.

>TRBV18|TRBJ1-1
CASSPKPGVEAFF
>TRBV5-1|TRBJ2-3
CASSFSTGTPRADTQYF
>TRBV6-1|TRBJ2-1
CASSEGAGGPKPFF
>TRBV6-5|TRBJ2-1
CASRDGGGFNEQFF
>TRBV5-1|TRBJ1-5
CASSNGTASNQPQHF
>TRBV25-1|TRBJ2-1
CASSKQGRSYNEQFF
>TRBV28|TRBJ2-7
CATRGYEQYF
>TRBV27|TRBJ1-1
CASSLQGSNTEAFF
>TRBV9|TRBJ2-2
CASSVGHTNTGELFF
>TRBV9|TRBJ1-2
CASSVAGVVGYTF
>TRBV9|TRBJ2-3
CASSVGAGSGSHTQYF